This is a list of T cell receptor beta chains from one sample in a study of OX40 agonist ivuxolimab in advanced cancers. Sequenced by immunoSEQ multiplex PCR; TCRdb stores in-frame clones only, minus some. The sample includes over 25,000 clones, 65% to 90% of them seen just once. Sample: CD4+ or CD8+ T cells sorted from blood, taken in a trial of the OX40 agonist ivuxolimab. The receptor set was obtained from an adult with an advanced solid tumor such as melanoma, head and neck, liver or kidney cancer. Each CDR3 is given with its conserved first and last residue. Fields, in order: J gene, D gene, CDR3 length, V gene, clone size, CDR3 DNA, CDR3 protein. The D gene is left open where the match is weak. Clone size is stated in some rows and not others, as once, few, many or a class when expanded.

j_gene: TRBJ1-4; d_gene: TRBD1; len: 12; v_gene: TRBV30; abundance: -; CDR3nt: TGTGCCTGGGGACAGGGAGGAGAAAAACTGTTTTTT; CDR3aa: CAWGQGGEKLFF
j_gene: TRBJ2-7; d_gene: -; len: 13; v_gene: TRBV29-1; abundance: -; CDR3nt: TGCAGCGTTGAAGGAGGGGCGGCCTACGAGCAGTACTTC; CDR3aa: CSVEGGAAYEQYF
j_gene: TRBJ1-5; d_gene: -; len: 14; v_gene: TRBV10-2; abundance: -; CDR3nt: TGCGCCAGCAGTGATCGGGCCAACAATCAGCCCCAGCATTTT; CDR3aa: CASSDRANNQPQHF
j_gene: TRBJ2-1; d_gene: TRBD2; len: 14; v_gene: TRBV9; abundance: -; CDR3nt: TGTGCCAGCAGCCCGAGCGGGAGGGCCAGGGAGCAGTTCTTC; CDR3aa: CASSPSGRAREQFF
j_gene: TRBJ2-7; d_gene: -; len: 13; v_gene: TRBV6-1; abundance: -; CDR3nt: TGTGCCAGCAGTCCCAGAGTCTCCTACGAGCAGTACTTC; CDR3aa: CASSPRVSYEQYF
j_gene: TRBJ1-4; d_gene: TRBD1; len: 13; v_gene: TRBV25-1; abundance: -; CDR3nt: TGTGCCAGCAGGCAGGGGGCTAATGAAAAACTGTTTTTT; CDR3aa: CASRQGANEKLFF
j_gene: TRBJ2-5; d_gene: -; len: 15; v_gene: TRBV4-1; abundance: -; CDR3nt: TGCGCCAGCAGCCAAGACTTACTCGAAAGGGAGACCCAGTACTTC; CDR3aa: CASSQDLLERETQYF
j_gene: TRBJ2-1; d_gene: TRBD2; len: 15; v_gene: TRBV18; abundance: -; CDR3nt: TGTGCCAGCTCAGGACTAGCGGGAGGGGACAATGAGCAGTTCTTC; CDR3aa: CASSGLAGGDNEQFF
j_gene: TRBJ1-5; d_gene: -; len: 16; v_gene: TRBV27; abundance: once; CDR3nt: TGTGCCAGCAGTTCCCGTTCGCCGCTCACCCATCAGCCCCAGCATTTT; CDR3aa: CASSSRSPLTHQPQHF
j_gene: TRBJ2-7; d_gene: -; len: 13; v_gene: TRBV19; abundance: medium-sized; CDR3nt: TGTGCCAGTAGTTGGACACTTAACTACGAGCAGTACTTC; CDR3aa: CASSWTLNYEQYF
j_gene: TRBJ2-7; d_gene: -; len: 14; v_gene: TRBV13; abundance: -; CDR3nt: TGTGCCAGCAGCTTCCGGGATCGTTCCTACGAGCAGTACTTC; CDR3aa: CASSFRDRSYEQYF
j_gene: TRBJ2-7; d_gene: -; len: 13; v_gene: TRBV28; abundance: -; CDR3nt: TGTGCCAGCAGTTTATCTATCCTAACCGAGCAGTACTTC; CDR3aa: CASSLSILTEQYF
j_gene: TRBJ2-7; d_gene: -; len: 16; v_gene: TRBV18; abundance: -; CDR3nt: TGTGCCAGCTCGGACTCCCCCGGGACCTCCGGCTACGAGCAGTACTTC; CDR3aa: CASSDSPGTSGYEQYF
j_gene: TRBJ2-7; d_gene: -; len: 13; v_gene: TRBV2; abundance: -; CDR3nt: TGTGCCAGCAGTGAACAGGATTCCTACGAGCAGTACTTC; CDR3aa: CASSEQDSYEQYF
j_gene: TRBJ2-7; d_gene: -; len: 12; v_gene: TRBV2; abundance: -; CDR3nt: TGTGCCAGCAGTGGTAGGGTCCAAGAGCAGTACTTC; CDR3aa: CASSGRVQEQYF